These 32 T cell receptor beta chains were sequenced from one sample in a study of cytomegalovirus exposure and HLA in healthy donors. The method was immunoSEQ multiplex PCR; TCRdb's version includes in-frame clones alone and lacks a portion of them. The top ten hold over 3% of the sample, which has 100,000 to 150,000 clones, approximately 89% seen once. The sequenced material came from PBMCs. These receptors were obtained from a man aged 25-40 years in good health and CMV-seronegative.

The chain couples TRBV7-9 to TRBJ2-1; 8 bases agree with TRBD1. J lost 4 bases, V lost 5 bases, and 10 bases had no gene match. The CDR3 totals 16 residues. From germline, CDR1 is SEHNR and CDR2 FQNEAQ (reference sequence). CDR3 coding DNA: TGTGCCAGCAGCCCCGGAGGGACAGGTCGATACAATGAGCAGTTCTTC. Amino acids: CASSPGGTGRYNEQFF.

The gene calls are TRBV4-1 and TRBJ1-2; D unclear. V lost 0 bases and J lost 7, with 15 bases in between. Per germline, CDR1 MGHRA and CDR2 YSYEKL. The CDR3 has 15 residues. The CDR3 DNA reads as TGCGCCAGCAGCCAAGATCAGATCCGGGTTGGTGGCTACACCTTC. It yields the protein CASSQDQIRVGGYTF.

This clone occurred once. The CDR3 loop reads CASSIGGGYNEQFF. The CDR3 DNA reads as TGTGCCAGTAGTATAGGCGGGGGTTACAATGAGCAGTTCTTC. The rearrangement joins TRBV19 to TRBJ2-1, with TRBD2 matching over 7 bases. This CDR3 contains 14 residues. Germline-derived CDR1 and CDR2 are LNHDA and SQIVND (reference sequence). With 1 base clipped from V and 4 bases from J, the junction kept 1 base outside the gene matches.

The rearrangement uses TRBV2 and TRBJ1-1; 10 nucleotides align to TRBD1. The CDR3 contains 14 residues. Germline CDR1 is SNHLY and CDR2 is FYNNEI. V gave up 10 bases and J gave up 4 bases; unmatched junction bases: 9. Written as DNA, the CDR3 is TGTGCCACCGACCGACAGGGGGCCGGCACTGAAGCTTTCTTT. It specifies CATDRQGAGTEAFF.

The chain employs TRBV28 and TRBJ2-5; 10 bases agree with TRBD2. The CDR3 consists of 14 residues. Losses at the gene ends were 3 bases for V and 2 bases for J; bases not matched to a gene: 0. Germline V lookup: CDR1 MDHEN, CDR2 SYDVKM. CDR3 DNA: TGTGCCAGCAGTTTGACTAGCGGGCAAGAGACCCAGTACTTC. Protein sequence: CASSLTSGQETQYF.

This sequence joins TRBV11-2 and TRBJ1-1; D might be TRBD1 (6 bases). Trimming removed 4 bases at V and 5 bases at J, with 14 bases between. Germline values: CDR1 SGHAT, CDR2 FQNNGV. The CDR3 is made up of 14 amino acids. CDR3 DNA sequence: TGTGCCAGCAGCTCCAACAGGGTAGGAACTGAAGCTTTCTTT. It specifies CASSSNRVGTEAFF.

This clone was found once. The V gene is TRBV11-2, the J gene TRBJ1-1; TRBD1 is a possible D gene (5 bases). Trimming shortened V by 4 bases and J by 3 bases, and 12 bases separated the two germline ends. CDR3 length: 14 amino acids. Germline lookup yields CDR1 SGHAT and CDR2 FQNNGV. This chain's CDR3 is CASSSRAKDTEAFF. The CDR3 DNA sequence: TGTGCCAGCAGCTCCAGGGCCAAGGACACTGAAGCTTTCTTT.

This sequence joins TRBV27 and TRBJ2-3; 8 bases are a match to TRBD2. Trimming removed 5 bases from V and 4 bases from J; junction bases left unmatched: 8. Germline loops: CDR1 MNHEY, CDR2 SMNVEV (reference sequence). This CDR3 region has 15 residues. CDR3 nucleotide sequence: TGTGCCAGCAGTGACGGCGAGCGGGGGCCAGATACGCAGTATTTT. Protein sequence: CASSDGERGPDTQYF.

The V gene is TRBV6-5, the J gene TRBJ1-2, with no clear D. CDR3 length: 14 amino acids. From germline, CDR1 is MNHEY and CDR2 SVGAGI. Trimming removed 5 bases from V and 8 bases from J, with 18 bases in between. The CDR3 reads CASSLYRGLEGYTF. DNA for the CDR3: TGTGCCAGCAGTCTATACCGGGGATTAGAGGGCTACACCTTC.

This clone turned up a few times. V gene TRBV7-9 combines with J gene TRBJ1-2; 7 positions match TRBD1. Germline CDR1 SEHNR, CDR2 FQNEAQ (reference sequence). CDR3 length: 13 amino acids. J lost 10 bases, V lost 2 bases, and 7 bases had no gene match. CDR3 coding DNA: TGTGCCAGCAGCTTACTAGGGGGCGACGTCTACACCTTC. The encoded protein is CASSLLGGDVYTF.

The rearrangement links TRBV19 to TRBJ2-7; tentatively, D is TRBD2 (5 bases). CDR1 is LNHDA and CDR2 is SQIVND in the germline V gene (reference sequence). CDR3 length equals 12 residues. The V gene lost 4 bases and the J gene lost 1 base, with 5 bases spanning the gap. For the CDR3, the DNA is TGTGCCAGTAGTACGGGGTCCTACGAGCAGTACTTC. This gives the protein CASSTGSYEQYF.

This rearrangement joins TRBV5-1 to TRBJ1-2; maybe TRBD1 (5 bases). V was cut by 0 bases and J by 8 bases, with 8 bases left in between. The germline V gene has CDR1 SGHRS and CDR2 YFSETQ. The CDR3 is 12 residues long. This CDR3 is CASSLEGYGYTF. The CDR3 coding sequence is TGCGCCAGCAGCTTGGAGGGGTACGGCTACACCTTC.

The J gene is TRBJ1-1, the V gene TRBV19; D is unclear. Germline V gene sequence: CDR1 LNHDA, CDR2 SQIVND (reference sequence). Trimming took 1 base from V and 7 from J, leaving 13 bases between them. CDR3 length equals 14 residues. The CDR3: CASSIAGAGYEAFF. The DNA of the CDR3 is TGTGCCAGTAGTATAGCAGGAGCGGGGTATGAAGCTTTCTTT.

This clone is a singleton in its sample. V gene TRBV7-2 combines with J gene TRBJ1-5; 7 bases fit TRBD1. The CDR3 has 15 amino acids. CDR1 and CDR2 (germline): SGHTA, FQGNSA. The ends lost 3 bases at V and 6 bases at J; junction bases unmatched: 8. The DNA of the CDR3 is TGTGCCAGCAGCTTGACAGGGTATAATCTTCAGCCCCAGCATTTT. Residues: CASSLTGYNLQPQHF.

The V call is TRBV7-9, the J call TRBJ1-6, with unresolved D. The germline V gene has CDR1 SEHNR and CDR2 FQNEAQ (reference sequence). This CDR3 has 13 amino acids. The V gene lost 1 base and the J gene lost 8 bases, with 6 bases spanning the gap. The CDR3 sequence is CASSLEEDSPLHF. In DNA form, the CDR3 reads TGTGCCAGCAGCTTAGAGGAGGATTCACCCCTCCACTTT. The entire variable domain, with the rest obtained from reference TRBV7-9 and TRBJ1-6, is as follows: DTGVSQNPRHKITKRGQNVTFRCDPISEHNRLYWYRQTLGQGPEFLTYFQNEAQLEKSRLLSDRFSAERPKGSFSTLEIQRTEQGDSAMYLCASSLEEDSPLHFGNGTRLTVT.

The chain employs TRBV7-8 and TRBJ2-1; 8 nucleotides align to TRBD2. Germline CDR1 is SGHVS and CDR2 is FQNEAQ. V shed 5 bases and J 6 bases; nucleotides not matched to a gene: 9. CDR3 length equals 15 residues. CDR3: CASSRTGGPGNEQFF. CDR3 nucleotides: TGTGCCAGCAGCAGAACGGGGGGGCCGGGCAATGAGCAGTTCTTC.

The CDR3 here is CASSLTGNTEAFF. The CDR3 DNA is TGTGCCAGCAGCTTAACAGGGAACACTGAAGCTTTCTTT. The V call is TRBV5-5, the J call TRBJ1-1; D is perhaps TRBD1 (5 bases). This CDR3 is built from 13 residues. Trimming took 2 bases from V and 1 from J, leaving 6 bases between them. CDR1 SGHKS and CDR2 YYEKEE come from the germline V gene (reference sequence).

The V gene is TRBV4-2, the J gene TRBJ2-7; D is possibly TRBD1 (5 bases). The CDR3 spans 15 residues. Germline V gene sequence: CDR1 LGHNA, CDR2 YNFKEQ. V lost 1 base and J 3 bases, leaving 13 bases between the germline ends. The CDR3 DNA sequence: TGTGCCAGCAGCCAAGTTTCAGGGTGGGACTACGAGCAGTACTTC. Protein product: CASSQVSGWDYEQYF.

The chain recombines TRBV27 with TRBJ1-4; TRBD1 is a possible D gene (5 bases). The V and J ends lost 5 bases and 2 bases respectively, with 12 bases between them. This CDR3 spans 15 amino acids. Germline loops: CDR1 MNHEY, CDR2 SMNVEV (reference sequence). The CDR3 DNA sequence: TGTGCCAGCAGTGGGGGGAGGGTGACTAATGAAAAACTGTTTTTT. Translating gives CASSGGRVTNEKLFF. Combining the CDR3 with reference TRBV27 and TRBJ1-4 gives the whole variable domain EAQVTQNPRYLITVTGKKLTVTCSQNMNHEYMSWYRQDPGLGLRQIYYSMNVEVTDKGDVPEGYKVSRKEKRNFPLILESPSPNQTSLYFCASSGGRVTNEKLFFGSGTQLSVL.

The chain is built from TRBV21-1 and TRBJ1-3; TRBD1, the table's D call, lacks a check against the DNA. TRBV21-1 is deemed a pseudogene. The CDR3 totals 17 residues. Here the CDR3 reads CASSRWTGLLLGNTIYF. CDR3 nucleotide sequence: TGTGCCAGCAGCAGATGGACAGGGCTTCTTCTTGGAAACACCATATATTTT.

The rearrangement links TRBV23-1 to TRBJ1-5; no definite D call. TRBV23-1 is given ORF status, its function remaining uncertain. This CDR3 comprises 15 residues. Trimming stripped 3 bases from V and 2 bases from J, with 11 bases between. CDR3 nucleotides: TGCGCCAGCAGTCATTGCATGGGCTGCAATCAGCCCCAGCATTTT. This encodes CASSHCMGCNQPQHF.

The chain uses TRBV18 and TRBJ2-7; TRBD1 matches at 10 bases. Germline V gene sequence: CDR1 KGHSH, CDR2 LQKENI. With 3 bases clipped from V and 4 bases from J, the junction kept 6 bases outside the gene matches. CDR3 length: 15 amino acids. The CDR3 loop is CASSPPDRGKYEQYF. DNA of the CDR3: TGTGCCAGCTCACCCCCGGACAGGGGGAAGTACGAGCAGTACTTC.

The CDR3, as DNA: TGTGCCAGCAGCTTGGGGCAACAGGGAGGCACAGATACGCAGTATTTT. This codes for CASSLGQQGGTDTQYF. The chain links TRBV5-8 to TRBJ2-3; weak D call: TRBD1 (6 bases). Trimming shortened V by 0 bases and J by 1 base, and 12 bases separated the two germline ends. Germline-derived CDR1 and CDR2 are SGHTS and YDEGEE. The CDR3 is 16 amino acids.

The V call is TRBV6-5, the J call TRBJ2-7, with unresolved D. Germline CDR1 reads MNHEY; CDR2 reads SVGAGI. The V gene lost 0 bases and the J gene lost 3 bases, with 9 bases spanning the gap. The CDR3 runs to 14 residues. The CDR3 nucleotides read TGTGCCAGCAGTTACTCGAGAGAGAACTACGAGCAGTACTTC. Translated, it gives CASSYSRENYEQYF.

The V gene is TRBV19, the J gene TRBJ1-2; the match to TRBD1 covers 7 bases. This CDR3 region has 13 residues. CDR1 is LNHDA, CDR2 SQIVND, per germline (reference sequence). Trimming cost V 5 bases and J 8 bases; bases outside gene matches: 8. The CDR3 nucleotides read TGTGCCAGTAGTCTCAGACAGGGTGGGGGCTACACCTTC. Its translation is CASSLRQGGGYTF.

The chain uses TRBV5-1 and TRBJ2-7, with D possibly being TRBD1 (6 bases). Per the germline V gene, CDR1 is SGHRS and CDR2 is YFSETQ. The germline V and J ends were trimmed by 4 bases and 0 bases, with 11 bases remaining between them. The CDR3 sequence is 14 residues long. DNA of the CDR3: TGCGCCAGCAGCCCGACAGGAATCTCCTACGAGCAGTACTTC. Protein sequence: CASSPTGISYEQYF.

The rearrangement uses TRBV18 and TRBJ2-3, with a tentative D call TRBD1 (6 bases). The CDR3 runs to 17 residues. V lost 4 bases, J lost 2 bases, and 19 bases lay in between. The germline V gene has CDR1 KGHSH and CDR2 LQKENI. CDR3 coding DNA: TGTGCCAGCTCACTCCAGCCCGGACAGCGGAACACAGATACGCAGTATTTT. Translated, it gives CASSLQPGQRNTDTQYF.

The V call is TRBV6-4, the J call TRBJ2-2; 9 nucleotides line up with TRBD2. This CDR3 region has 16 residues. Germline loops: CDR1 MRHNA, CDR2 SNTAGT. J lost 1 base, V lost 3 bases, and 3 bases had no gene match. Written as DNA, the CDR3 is TGTGCCAGCAGTGATGGAGCGGGGGGGAACACCGGGGAGCTGTTTTTT. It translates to CASSDGAGGNTGELFF.

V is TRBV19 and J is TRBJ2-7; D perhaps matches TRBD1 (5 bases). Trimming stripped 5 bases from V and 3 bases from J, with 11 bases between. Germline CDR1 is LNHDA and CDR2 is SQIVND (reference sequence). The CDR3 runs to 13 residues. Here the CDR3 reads CASSQGQYYEQYF. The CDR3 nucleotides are TGTGCCAGTAGTCAGGGCCAATACTACGAGCAGTACTTC.

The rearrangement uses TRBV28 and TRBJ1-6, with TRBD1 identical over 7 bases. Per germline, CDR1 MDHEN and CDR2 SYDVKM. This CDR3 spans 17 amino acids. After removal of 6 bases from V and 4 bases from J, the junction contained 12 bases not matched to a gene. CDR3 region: CASSRPRDRQYNSPLHF. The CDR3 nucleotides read TGTGCCAGCAGCCGGCCCCGGGACAGACAATATAATTCACCCCTCCACTTT.

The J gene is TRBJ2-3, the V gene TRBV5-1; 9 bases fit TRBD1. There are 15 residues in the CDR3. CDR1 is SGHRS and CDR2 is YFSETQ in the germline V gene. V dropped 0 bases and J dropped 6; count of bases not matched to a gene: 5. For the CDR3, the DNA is TGCGCCAGCAGCTTGGGAACAGGGGGCTGGGATACGCAGTATTTT. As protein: CASSLGTGGWDTQYF.

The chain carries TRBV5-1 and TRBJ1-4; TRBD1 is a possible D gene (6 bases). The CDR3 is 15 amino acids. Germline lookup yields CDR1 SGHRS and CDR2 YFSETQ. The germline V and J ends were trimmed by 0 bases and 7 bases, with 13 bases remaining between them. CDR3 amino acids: CASSLVTGRSEKLFF. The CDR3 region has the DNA TGCGCCAGCAGCTTGGTGACAGGTAGAAGTGAAAAACTGTTTTTT.